Below, one TCR beta chain is given with its context. The antigen is unknown. Use of 60 Vbeta and 13 Jbeta primers characterized the PCR. Libraries were prepared by immunoSEQ multiplex PCR; TCRdb keeps only in-frame clonotypes and omits some of them. The sample includes about 120,000 clones, around 80% of them seen just once. The data belong to a study of cytomegalovirus exposure and HLA in healthy donors. The study, taken as a whole, reports: In a later analysis, TCR beta V- and J-gene trimming showed a link to a missense DCLRE1C variant.

Germline CDR1 reads SGHVS; CDR2 reads FQNEAQ. V was shortened by 0 bases and J by 9 bases, with 9 bases between the two germline ends. The CDR3 totals 14 residues. V gene TRBV7-8 combines with J gene TRBJ1-6; D not certain. The sequenced sample consisted of PBMCs. This sequence was found in a man between 25 and 39 years old in good health and CMV-seropositive. The CDR3 bases are TGTGCCAGCAGCTTAGCGGCAGAGGGTTCACCCCTCCACTTT. It codes for CASSLAAEGSPLHF. The full variable domain, rest sourced from reference TRBV7-8 and TRBJ1-6, is GAGVSQSPRYKVAKRGQDVALRCDPISGHVSLFWYQQALGQGPEFLTYFQNEAQLDKSGLPSDRFFAERPEGSVSTLKIQRTQQEDSAVYLCASSLAAEGSPLHFGNGTRLTVT.